Listed below are T cell receptor beta chains from one sample, sequenced in a study of T-cell memory formation after mild COVID-19. TCRdb re-derived calls from the 5' RACE reads in MiXCR, one entry per CDR3 protein. The sample records a few hundred thousand distinct CDR3 sequences, around 20% being singletons. Sequencing was performed on PBMCs or a T cell subset sorted from them (not recorded which). These receptors all stem from a man between 18 and 29 years old who had mild COVID-19 (a few samples of this study predate the infection). Cell type and time point are not known. The CDR3 runs from the conserved cysteine through the conserved F or W. The order of the fields is V gene, D gene, J gene, clone size, CDR3 protein, CDR3 DNA. A D gene is named only where the DNA matches it firmly. A row's size may be missing; if present it is once, few, many or a size class.

TRBV7-7	TRBD1	TRBJ1-2	-	CASSPDRAKSNYGYTF	TGTGCTAGCAGCCCCGACAGGGCAAAATCTAACTATGGCTACACCTTC
TRBV6-2/TRBV6-3	-	TRBJ2-1	-	CASTYSNEQFF	TGTGCCAGCACCTACAGCAATGAGCAGTTCTTC
TRBV6-1	-	TRBJ2-6	once	CASRVGISSGANVLTF	TGTGCCAGCAGGGTGGGGATAAGCTCTGGGGCCAACGTCCTGACTTTC
TRBV6-5	TRBD2	TRBJ2-3	-	CASSRTSGGAPDTQYF	TGTGCCAGCAGCCGCACTAGCGGGGGGGCCCCAGATACGCAGTATTTT
TRBV5-1	-	TRBJ2-5	few	CASSSGVADETQYF	TGCGCCAGCAGCTCCGGGGTGGCTGATGAGACCCAGTACTTC
TRBV4-1	-	TRBJ1-2	few	CASSRLLEGGYTF	TGCGCCAGCAGCCGCCTGTTGGAAGGCGGCTACACCTTC
TRBV7-8	-	TRBJ2-2	few	CASSRPRGGSNTGELFF	TGTGCCAGCAGCCGCCCCAGGGGCGGTTCGAACACCGGGGAGCTGTTTTTT
TRBV19	-	TRBJ1-2	few	CATWGDRSGYTF	TGTGCCACCTGGGGCGACAGGTCTGGCTACACCTTC
TRBV7-2	-	TRBJ1-3	few	CASSGRAGNTIYF	TGTGCCAGCAGCGGCCGGGCCGGAAACACCATATATTTT
TRBV7-2	TRBD2	TRBJ2-5	few	CASSSHTYPSGVKTQYF	TGTGCCAGCAGCTCGCACACCTACCCTAGCGGGGTGAAGACCCAGTACTTC
TRBV7-2	-	TRBJ2-3	few	CASSRSKADTQYF	TGTGCCAGCAGCCGAAGTAAGGCAGATACGCAGTATTTT
TRBV29-1	-	TRBJ2-5	-	CSVDMVQGIETQYF	TGCAGCGTTGATATGGTTCAGGGTATAGAGACCCAGTACTTC
TRBV7-2	-	TRBJ2-1	-	CASSFLGGSSYNEQFF	TGTGCCAGCAGCTTTTTGGGGGGAAGCTCCTACAATGAGCAGTTCTTC
TRBV15	-	TRBJ1-1	-	CATSTGPEAFF	TGTGCCACCAGCACCGGCCCCGAAGCTTTCTTT
TRBV7-9	TRBD1	TRBJ2-4	-	CASSFGFRDSISLAKNIQYF	TGTGCCAGCAGCTTCGGATTCCGGGACAGCATATCTCTAGCCAAAAACATTCAGTACTTC
TRBV5-1	-	TRBJ2-5	-	CASSVHHLGRSQETQYF	TGCGCCAGCAGCGTCCATCATCTGGGGAGGTCACAAGAGACCCAGTACTTC
TRBV5-6	TRBD1	TRBJ2-2	-	CARWGQSNTGELFF	TGTGCCAGATGGGGACAGTCGAACACCGGGGAGCTGTTTTTT
TRBV28	-	TRBJ1-5	few	CASTPRGVGNQPQHF	TGTGCCAGCACCCCCCGGGGCGTAGGCAATCAGCCCCAGCATTTT
TRBV6-5	-	TRBJ1-1	many	CASSRTNTEAFF	TGTGCCAGCAGTCGGACGAACACTGAAGCTTTCTTT
TRBV7-9	-	TRBJ1-1	-	CASSFWRNTEAFF	TGTGCCAGCAGCTTTTGGAGGAACACTGAAGCTTTCTTT
TRBV4-3	-	TRBJ1-1	few	CASSQEQGRNTEAFF	TGCGCCAGCAGCCAAGAACAGGGCCGGAACACTGAAGCTTTCTTT
TRBV12-3/TRBV12-4	TRBD1	TRBJ2-5	many	CASSPPRGQETQYF	TGTGCCAGCAGCCCACCCAGGGGGCAAGAGACCCAGTACTTC
TRBV7-9	-	TRBJ1-2	few	CASSWAGHDLYGYTF	TGTGCCAGCAGCTGGGCGGGGCACGATCTGTATGGCTACACCTTC
TRBV6-6	TRBD2	TRBJ2-3	-	CASNLAGDTQYF	TGTGCCAGCAACCTAGCGGGAGATACGCAGTATTTT
TRBV3-1	-	TRBJ1-4	-	CASSQELRTFRASAEKLFF	TGTGCCAGCAGCCAAGAGCTTCGGACCTTTCGCGCTTCGGCTGAAAAACTGTTTTTT
TRBV7-7	TRBD2	TRBJ2-5	-	CASSSGTNPYQETQYF	TGTGCTAGCAGCTCGGGGACTAACCCGTACCAAGAGACCCAGTACTTC
TRBV28	-	TRBJ2-1	few	CASSLSLDYNEQFF	TGTGCCAGCAGTTTATCCCTGGACTACAATGAGCAGTTCTTC
TRBV10-3	TRBD1	TRBJ2-3	few	CATKTGGEDTQYF	TGTGCCACAAAGACAGGGGGCGAAGATACGCAGTATTTT
TRBV7-2	-	TRBJ2-2	-	CASSWGSDRASTGELFF	TGTGCCAGCAGCTGGGGGAGCGATAGGGCTTCCACCGGGGAGCTGTTTTTT
TRBV6-2/TRBV6-3	TRBD1	TRBJ2-5	-	CASSSPGQGETQYF	TGTGCCAGCAGCTCCCCGGGACAGGGAGAGACCCAGTACTTC
TRBV29-1	TRBD1	TRBJ2-3	-	CSVRQGLTDTQYF	TGCAGCGTAAGACAGGGGTTAACAGATACGCAGTATTTT